This TCR beta chain emerged from a study of T cell responses to AZD1222 COVID-19 vaccine. Generated by immunoSEQ multiplex PCR, the TCRdb table keeps only in-frame clones and is missing some. The sample holds 85,000 or so clones, about nine tenths seen once. Germline V gene sequence: CDR1 MDHEN, CDR2 SYDVKM. This CDR3 spans 15 amino acids. V lost 6 bases, J lost 0 bases, and 2 bases stayed unmatched. A remark on this clone: Its antigen is unknown.

Findings and caveats of the study: Nearly half of the spike-specific TCRs reportedly recognize variant regions that carry no mutations. Donors were chiefly white British, with a greater number of females, and clonal diversity was perhaps underestimated.

The V and J genes are TRBV28 and TRBJ2-4, with 10 positions matching TRBD2. This TCR came from an adult who received the AZD1222 COVID-19 vaccine. Sequenced here: peripheral blood, sampled 28 days after the second AZD1222 dose. The CDR3, as DNA: TGTGCCAGCAGCCGACTAGCGGGAGCCAAAAACATTCAGTACTTC. Translating gives CASSRLAGAKNIQYF.